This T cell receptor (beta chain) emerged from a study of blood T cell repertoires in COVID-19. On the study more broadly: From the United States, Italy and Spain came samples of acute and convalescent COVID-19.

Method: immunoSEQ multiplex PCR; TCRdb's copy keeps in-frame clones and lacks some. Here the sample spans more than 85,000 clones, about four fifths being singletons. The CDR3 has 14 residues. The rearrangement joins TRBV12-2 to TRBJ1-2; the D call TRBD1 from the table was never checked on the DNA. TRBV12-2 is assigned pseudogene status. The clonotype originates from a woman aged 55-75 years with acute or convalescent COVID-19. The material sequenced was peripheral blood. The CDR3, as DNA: TGTGCAAGTTCCCCAGGGTGGCTTATCTATGGCTACACCTTC. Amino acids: CASSPGWLIYGYTF.